This TCR beta chain was observed in a study of early stage breast cancer tumors. Remarks on this clone: Its specificity is not known.

Study-level results: Blood repertoires resembled normal breast more than tumor.

CDR1 is SNHLY and CDR2 is FYNNEI in the germline V gene. The CDR3 is 13 amino acids. Between the trimmed V and J ends, which lost 6 bases and 1 base, there was a span of 9 bases. Repertoires were generated with immunoSEQ multiplex PCR, while TCRdb's copy carries only in-frame clones and drops some. The sample lists approximately 5,600 clones, nearly 80% occurring once. The source material was normal breast tissue next to the tumor. This chain uses TRBV2 with TRBJ1-1; D gene uncertain. This TCR was recovered from a person aged 65 to 85 with breast cancer. Here the CDR3 DNA reads TGTGCCAGCAGCGAACTACCGAACACTGAAGCTTTCTTT. Translation gives CASSELPNTEAFF.